These T cell receptor beta chains were read from a single sample in a study of T cells in tuberculosis. Sequencing used immunoSEQ multiplex PCR; TCRdb keeps in-frame clones, though not all of them. This table has roughly 41,000 clones, about 94% appearing once. Sequencing was carried out using PBMCs. All receptors derive from a donor aged 5 to 30 with latent tuberculosis or without tuberculosis infection. Some clones in this sample may be carry-over from other donors' samples. The CDR3 runs from the conserved cysteine through the conserved F or W. The order of the fields is D gene, J gene, CDR3 length, clone size, V gene, CDR3 DNA, CDR3 protein. The D gene is left open where the match is weak. The size entry is marked missing in some rows and otherwise reads once, few, many or a size class.

d_gene: NA; j_gene: TRBJ1-3; len: 14; abundance: NA; v_gene: TRBV5-1; CDR3nt: TGCGCCAGCAGCTTGGGAGGTTCTGGAAACACCATATATTTT; CDR3aa: CASSLGGSGNTIYF
d_gene: NA; j_gene: TRBJ1-5; len: 14; abundance: NA; v_gene: TRBV7-8; CDR3nt: TGTGCCAGCAGCCCTCGGAGATTCAATCAGCCCCAGCATTTT; CDR3aa: CASSPRRFNQPQHF
d_gene: NA; j_gene: TRBJ1-6; len: 16; abundance: NA; v_gene: TRBV4-3; CDR3nt: TGCGCCAGCAGCGGGAGTGTCGGGGGGACGTGGGCACCCCTCCACTTT; CDR3aa: CASSGSVGGTWAPLHF
d_gene: NA; j_gene: TRBJ2-1; len: 13; abundance: NA; v_gene: TRBV30; CDR3nt: TGTGCCTGGAGTGTCGTTCTAGGAAATGAGCAGTTCTTC; CDR3aa: CAWSVVLGNEQFF
d_gene: NA; j_gene: TRBJ2-7; len: 13; abundance: NA; v_gene: TRBV10-3; CDR3nt: TGTGCCACCTTACAGGGCTTCTCCTACGAGCAGTACTTC; CDR3aa: CATLQGFSYEQYF
d_gene: TRBD2; j_gene: TRBJ2-1; len: 18; abundance: NA; v_gene: TRBV7-9; CDR3nt: TGTGCCAGCAGCAGAACGACTAGCGGGGAGAAGACCTACAATGAGCAGTTCTTC; CDR3aa: CASSRTTSGEKTYNEQFF
d_gene: TRBD1; j_gene: TRBJ2-3; len: 16; abundance: NA; v_gene: TRBV30; CDR3nt: TGTGCCTGGAGTGTACACACAGGGGGCGACACAGATACGCAGTATTTT; CDR3aa: CAWSVHTGGDTDTQYF
d_gene: NA; j_gene: TRBJ1-4; len: 15; abundance: NA; v_gene: TRBV27; CDR3nt: TGTGCCAGCAGAATAACAGGTGTTGGAAATGAAAAACTGTTTTTT; CDR3aa: CASRITGVGNEKLFF
d_gene: NA; j_gene: TRBJ1-2; len: 17; abundance: NA; v_gene: TRBV7-2; CDR3nt: TGTGCCAGCAGCTTATATACCTCATCTGAGTCTAACTATGGCTACACCTTC; CDR3aa: CASSLYTSSESNYGYTF
d_gene: TRBD1; j_gene: TRBJ1-2; len: 15; abundance: NA; v_gene: TRBV10-3; CDR3nt: TGTGCCATCAGTGAAAAGGACAGGGTGTATCATGGCTACACCTTC; CDR3aa: CAISEKDRVYHGYTF
d_gene: NA; j_gene: TRBJ2-3; len: 13; abundance: NA; v_gene: TRBV4-2; CDR3nt: TGTGCCAGCAGTACGACTAGCACAGATACGCAGTATTTT; CDR3aa: CASSTTSTDTQYF
d_gene: NA; j_gene: TRBJ2-1; len: 13; abundance: NA; v_gene: TRBV5-4; CDR3nt: TGTGCCACCACCGGGGACACGTACAATGAGCAGTTCTTC; CDR3aa: CATTGDTYNEQFF
d_gene: TRBD1; j_gene: TRBJ1-1; len: 15; abundance: NA; v_gene: TRBV5-1; CDR3nt: TGCGCCAGCAGCTTGGCCTGGACAGGGAACACTGAAGCTTTCTTT; CDR3aa: CASSLAWTGNTEAFF
d_gene: NA; j_gene: TRBJ2-7; len: 14; abundance: NA; v_gene: TRBV27; CDR3nt: TGTGCCAGCAGTTTCGAGGGCCCTTCCTACGAGCAGTACTTC; CDR3aa: CASSFEGPSYEQYF
d_gene: TRBD1; j_gene: TRBJ2-1; len: 14; abundance: once; v_gene: TRBV6-5; CDR3nt: TGTGCCAGCAGTTATGGATCCCGGGACAGGGAGGAGTTCTTC; CDR3aa: CASSYGSRDREEFF
d_gene: TRBD2; j_gene: TRBJ2-1; len: 16; abundance: NA; v_gene: TRBV25-1; CDR3nt: TGTGCCAGCAGTGAATTTGGGACTAGCGGCCTCAATGAGCAGTTCTTC; CDR3aa: CASSEFGTSGLNEQFF
d_gene: NA; j_gene: TRBJ1-4; len: 14; abundance: NA; v_gene: TRBV6-6; CDR3nt: TGTGCCAGCAGTTACCGGGGGACTAATGAAAAACTGTTTTTT; CDR3aa: CASSYRGTNEKLFF
d_gene: TRBD2; j_gene: TRBJ2-1; len: 17; abundance: NA; v_gene: TRBV29-1; CDR3nt: TGCAGCGGCCTTGGGGGGGAGCCAGCGAGCTCCTACAATGAGCAGTTCTTC; CDR3aa: CSGLGGEPASSYNEQFF
d_gene: NA; j_gene: TRBJ1-1; len: 11; abundance: NA; v_gene: TRBV20-1; CDR3nt: TGCAGTGCTGCCGGGGGCACTGAAGCTTTCTTT; CDR3aa: CSAAGGTEAFF
d_gene: TRBD2; j_gene: TRBJ2-3; len: 20; abundance: NA; v_gene: TRBV15; CDR3nt: TGTGCCACCAGCAGAGATGGGGCAGGCCTAGCGGGGGCGTCACAGAATACGCAGTATTTT; CDR3aa: CATSRDGAGLAGASQNTQYF
d_gene: TRBD1; j_gene: TRBJ1-2; len: 16; abundance: NA; v_gene: TRBV9; CDR3nt: TGTGCCAGCAGCGTAGGTTTGGGACAGGAGTCCGGTGGCTACACCTTC; CDR3aa: CASSVGLGQESGGYTF
d_gene: TRBD2; j_gene: TRBJ2-2; len: 17; abundance: NA; v_gene: TRBV9; CDR3nt: TGTGCCAGCAGCGTCGGACTAGCGGGGGTTAACACCGGGGAGCTGTTTTTT; CDR3aa: CASSVGLAGVNTGELFF
d_gene: NA; j_gene: TRBJ2-3; len: 14; abundance: NA; v_gene: TRBV5-1; CDR3nt: TGCGCCAGCAGGTTAGACGGGATGGCAGATACGCAGTATTTT; CDR3aa: CASRLDGMADTQYF
d_gene: NA; j_gene: TRBJ1-1; len: 15; abundance: NA; v_gene: TRBV5-1; CDR3nt: TGCGCCAGCAGCTCCCCTAGCATACAGGGTAATGAAGCTTTCTTT; CDR3aa: CASSSPSIQGNEAFF
d_gene: NA; j_gene: TRBJ1-5; len: 15; abundance: once; v_gene: TRBV6-1; CDR3nt: TGTGCCAGTTCACTTGAGGGCCCCCTTAATCAGCCCCAGCATTTT; CDR3aa: CASSLEGPLNQPQHF
d_gene: TRBD2; j_gene: TRBJ2-1; len: 14; abundance: NA; v_gene: TRBV25-1; CDR3nt: TGTGCCAGCAGGTCTAGCGGGGGGCTTAATGAGCAGTTCTTC; CDR3aa: CASRSSGGLNEQFF
d_gene: NA; j_gene: TRBJ1-5; len: 14; abundance: NA; v_gene: TRBV9; CDR3nt: TGTGCCAGCAGCGTAGGAGACACGAATCAGCCCCAGCATTTT; CDR3aa: CASSVGDTNQPQHF
d_gene: NA; j_gene: TRBJ2-3; len: 15; abundance: NA; v_gene: TRBV6-4; CDR3nt: TGTGCCAGCAGTGGGGTAGCGGACAGCACAGATACGCAGTATTTT; CDR3aa: CASSGVADSTDTQYF
d_gene: NA; j_gene: TRBJ2-3; len: 13; abundance: NA; v_gene: TRBV2; CDR3nt: TGTGCCAGCTTGTACAGCCACACAGATACGCAGTATTTT; CDR3aa: CASLYSHTDTQYF
d_gene: TRBD1; j_gene: TRBJ1-2; len: 13; abundance: NA; v_gene: TRBV7-2; CDR3nt: TGTGCCAGCAGCGGGGACAGGGGTTATGGCTACACCTTC; CDR3aa: CASSGDRGYGYTF
d_gene: NA; j_gene: TRBJ1-5; len: 13; abundance: NA; v_gene: TRBV27; CDR3nt: TGTGCCAGCAGTTTAGGCAGGAATCAGCCCCAGCATTTT; CDR3aa: CASSLGRNQPQHF
d_gene: NA; j_gene: TRBJ1-2; len: 14; abundance: NA; v_gene: TRBV2; CDR3nt: TGTGCCAGCATCCCAGGGATTGGGAACTATGGCTACACCTTC; CDR3aa: CASIPGIGNYGYTF
d_gene: TRBD2; j_gene: TRBJ2-3; len: 14; abundance: NA; v_gene: TRBV19; CDR3nt: TGTGCCAGTAGTAGGGGGGGAGGGCCAGATACGCAGTATTTT; CDR3aa: CASSRGGGPDTQYF
d_gene: NA; j_gene: TRBJ2-5; len: 13; abundance: once; v_gene: TRBV5-1; CDR3nt: TGCGCCAGTCATGACAGGCTCGAAGAGACCCAGTACTTC; CDR3aa: CASHDRLEETQYF
d_gene: NA; j_gene: TRBJ2-5; len: 15; abundance: NA; v_gene: TRBV7-8; CDR3nt: TGTGCCAGCAGCTTAGTCGTAGTACAGAAAGAGACCCAGTACTTC; CDR3aa: CASSLVVVQKETQYF
d_gene: NA; j_gene: TRBJ1-1; len: 12; abundance: NA; v_gene: TRBV6-5; CDR3nt: TGTGCCAGCAGTTCCCCGGGACAACGGGCTTTCTTT; CDR3aa: CASSSPGQRAFF
d_gene: TRBD1; j_gene: TRBJ1-1; len: 15; abundance: NA; v_gene: TRBV6-1; CDR3nt: TGTGCCAGCAACAGCGCCGGGACAGGGGGTTTTGAAGCTTTCTTT; CDR3aa: CASNSAGTGGFEAFF
d_gene: NA; j_gene: TRBJ2-3; len: 14; abundance: NA; v_gene: TRBV5-1; CDR3nt: TGCGCCAGCAGCTTGGGACTAGAGGCAGATACGCAGTATTTT; CDR3aa: CASSLGLEADTQYF
d_gene: TRBD2; j_gene: TRBJ2-2; len: 16; abundance: NA; v_gene: TRBV5-4; CDR3nt: TGTGCCAGCAGGAAGGGACTAGCGGGGGAGACCGGGGAGCTGTTTTTT; CDR3aa: CASRKGLAGETGELFF
d_gene: NA; j_gene: TRBJ2-1; len: 17; abundance: NA; v_gene: TRBV4-3; CDR3nt: TGCGCCAGCAGCCCAGCCGGGGGTACAGCAAGGAAGGATGAGCAGTTCTTC; CDR3aa: CASSPAGGTARKDEQFF
d_gene: TRBD2; j_gene: TRBJ2-1; len: 14; abundance: NA; v_gene: TRBV12-5; CDR3nt: TGTGCTAGTGGAATTAGCGGGGCGTACAATGAGCAGTTCTTC; CDR3aa: CASGISGAYNEQFF
d_gene: TRBD2; j_gene: TRBJ2-3; len: 15; abundance: once; v_gene: TRBV7-7; CDR3nt: TGTGCCAGCAGCTTGAGCGGGGGGGTAACAGATACGCAGTATTTT; CDR3aa: CASSLSGGVTDTQYF